The 25 T cell receptor beta chains below were found in one sample sequenced in a study of blood T cell repertoires in COVID-19 (dated by TCRdb to 2018 to 2021). The protocol used for the library was the immunoSEQ multiplex PCR assay. Here the immuneACCESS table is served through TCRdb, limited to in-frame sequences with V and J called. Missing clones are a known gap in these copies; in checked studies unresolved V genes cover under half, and the rest lacks a known reason. For this sample the table gives some 350,000 clones, of which around 90% were detected only once. The ten largest clones capture 6.5% to 7% of the sample. The sequenced sample was peripheral blood. The source is a man younger than 30 with active or convalescent COVID-19.

This chain joins TRBV9 and TRBJ2-1, with TRBD1 as a possible D gene (6 bases). V was pared by 2 bases and J by 7 bases, with 13 bases between. CDR3 size: 14 residues. Germline V lookup: CDR1 SGDLS, CDR2 YYNGEE. CDR3 loop: CASSVSQGNNEQFF. The CDR3 coding sequence is TGTGCCAGCAGCGTCAGTCAGGGGAATAATGAGCAGTTCTTC.

The chain joins TRBV20-1 to TRBJ2-1, with unresolved D. The germline CDR1 and CDR2 sequences are DFQATT and SNEGSKA (reference sequence). The CDR3 sequence is 11 residues long. The V and J ends lost 3 bases and 9 bases respectively, with 9 bases between them. This CDR3 is CSASSGAEQFF. CDR3 nucleotides: TGCAGTGCTAGTTCTGGAGCTGAGCAGTTCTTC.

Points on this clone: The sample has other DNA sequences that encode this CDR3 too. This CDR3 is CASSSPYEQYF. DNA of the CDR3: TGTGCCAGCAGTTCCCCTTACGAGCAGTACTTC. The chain joins TRBV28 to TRBJ2-7; no reliable D call. The CDR3 consists of 11 residues. V was clipped by 4 bases and J by 4 bases, with 5 bases between them. Looked up from germline, CDR1 is MDHEN and CDR2 is SYDVKM.

This clone has more than one count but fewer than ten. The chain joins TRBV28 to TRBJ1-5; 11 bases map to TRBD1. This CDR3 spans 19 amino acids. The V and J ends lost 1 base and 4 bases, in that order; junction bases with no gene match: 12. Germline assignment: CDR1 MDHEN and CDR2 SYDVKM. As DNA, the CDR3 is TGTGCCAGCAGTTTATTAGGTTTGGACAGGGGGCCAGTAAATCAGCCCCAGCATTTT. Protein product: CASSLLGLDRGPVNQPQHF. The full variable domain, completed using reference TRBV28 and TRBJ1-5, is DVKVTQSSRYLVKRTGEKVFLECVQDMDHENMFWYRQDPGLGLRLIYFSYDVKMKEKGDIPEGYSVSREKKERFSLILESASTNQTSMYLCASSLLGLDRGPVNQPQHFGDGTRLSIL.

J is TRBJ1-2 and V is TRBV27, with 9 bases that match TRBD1. V was clipped by 6 bases and J by 5 bases; unmatched bases: 4. Germline V gene data show CDR1 as MNHEY and CDR2 as SMNVEV (reference sequence). CDR3 size: 13 residues. The CDR3, as DNA: TGTGCCAGCAGACAGGGGGCTTGGTATGGCTACACCTTC. Protein sequence: CASRQGAWYGYTF.

The gene calls are TRBV5-1 and TRBJ2-7, with D possibly being TRBD1 (5 bases). The CDR3 totals 13 residues. V was cut by 5 bases and J by 4 bases, with 13 bases left in between. From germline, CDR1 is SGHRS and CDR2 YFSETQ. The CDR3 bases are TGCGCCAGCAGAGCAAATCAGGGTTACGAGCAGTACTTC. As protein: CASRANQGYEQYF.

V is TRBV29-1 and J is TRBJ2-1, with D possibly TRBD2 on 5 matching bases. This CDR3 contains 14 residues. Trimming took off 7 bases at V and 5 bases at J, with 18 bases between the two ends. Germline values: CDR1 SQVTM, CDR2 ANQGSEA. The CDR3 region has the DNA TGCAGCGGCGGGCTTGGCGGGTTCAACAATGAGCAGTTCTTC. Translating it yields CSGGLGGFNNEQFF.

Only a few counts were recorded for this clone. Germline is not matched at one junction end, which may reflect a read error. The chain is built from TRBV18 and TRBJ1-6; D is possibly TRBD1 (6 bases). The CDR3 runs 13 residues. Germline assignment: CDR1 KGHSH and CDR2 LQKENI. CDR3 amino acids: CASSPGVDRQPIF. Written as DNA, the CDR3 is TGTGCCAGCTCACCAGGAGTCGACAGGCAACCCATTTTT.

The chain employs TRBV4-3 and TRBJ2-7; 10 bases line up with TRBD2. The CDR3 runs to 16 residues. Trimming at V came to 0 bases and at J to 4 bases, leaving 6 bases not matched to a gene. The germline gives CDR1 LGHNA, CDR2 YSLEER. CDR3 DNA: TGCGCCAGCAGCCAAGATTTGGGACTAGCGCGTTACGAGCAGTACTTC. It codes for CASSQDLGLARYEQYF.

This clone was observed once. This sequence joins TRBV27 and TRBJ1-5, with 7 bases lining up with TRBD1. V dropped 3 bases and J dropped 5; count of bases not matched to a gene: 10. The CDR3 has 16 amino acids. Germline V gene sequence: CDR1 MNHEY, CDR2 SMNVEV (reference sequence). The CDR3 reads CASSFIGAGTDQPQHF. CDR3 coding DNA: TGTGCCAGCAGTTTTATCGGGGCAGGGACAGATCAGCCCCAGCATTTT.

V is TRBV9 and J is TRBJ1-1, with no clear D. Germline CDR1 reads SGDLS; CDR2 reads YYNGEE. The germline V and J ends were trimmed by 0 bases and 8 bases, with 14 bases remaining between them. The CDR3 runs to 14 residues. CDR3 in DNA: TGTGCCAGCAGCGTAGTCGGGGAATCCCCCGAAGCTTTCTTT. Its translation is CASSVVGESPEAFF.

The chain joins TRBV9 to TRBJ1-6; D might be TRBD1 (6 bases). Trimming stripped 4 bases from V and 8 bases from J, with 19 bases between. This CDR3 comprises 16 residues. Germline CDR1 is SGDLS and CDR2 is YYNGEE. The CDR3 protein is CASSPFDRPRDSPLHF. The CDR3 DNA reads TGTGCCAGCAGCCCCTTCGACAGGCCTCGAGATTCACCCCTCCACTTT.

This clone occurred a few times. This rearrangement joins TRBV4-1 to TRBJ2-7; D remains unclear. The germline V gene encodes CDR1 MGHRA and CDR2 YSYEKL. The CDR3 length is 13 residues. Trimming took off 4 bases at V and 1 base at J, with 8 bases between the two ends. The CDR3 sequence is CASSPPGSYEQYF. The CDR3 region has the DNA TGCGCCAGCAGCCCTCCAGGATCCTACGAGCAGTACTTC.

The chain links TRBV5-1 to TRBJ2-3; TRBD2 aligns across 8 bases. There are 15 residues in the CDR3. The V gene's germline CDR1 is SGHRS and CDR2 YFSETQ. Losses at the gene ends were 0 bases for V and 7 bases for J; bases not matched to a gene: 7. DNA of the CDR3: TGCGCCAGCAGCTTGGCACCCGTTAGCGGGAATACGCAGTATTTT. It yields the protein CASSLAPVSGNTQYF.

The chain carries TRBV7-8 and TRBJ1-1, with D possibly matching TRBD1 (6 bases). Germline CDR1 is SGHVS and CDR2 is FQNEAQ. The length of the CDR3 is 14 residues. V lost 4 bases and J 7 bases, leaving 16 bases between the germline ends. CDR3 DNA: TGTGCCAGCAGCTACGAAACAGGGTTTGATGAAGCTTTCTTT. Amino acids: CASSYETGFDEAFF.

The chain couples TRBV6-6 to TRBJ1-2; 10 bases map to TRBD1. V lost 10 bases and J lost 7; bases outside the gene matches: 6. This CDR3 is built from 12 residues. Germline values: CDR1 MNHNY, CDR2 SVGAGI (reference sequence). For the CDR3, the DNA is TGTGCCACGCTGGGACAGGGGTTTGGCTACACCTTC. The encoded protein is CATLGQGFGYTF.

The chain is built from TRBV5-6 and TRBJ1-6, with TRBD1 matching 8 bases. The CDR3 runs to 19 residues. V was clipped by 1 base and J by 0 bases; unmatched bases: 9. CDR1 and CDR2 from the germline V gene are SGHDT and YYEEEE. CDR3 loop: CASSLRQGASSSYNSPLHF. The DNA for the CDR3 is TGTGCCAGCAGCTTGCGCCAGGGGGCGAGTAGCTCCTATAATTCACCCCTCCACTTT.

V and J are TRBV27 and TRBJ2-3, with 7 bases matching TRBD2. J lost 0 bases, V lost 5 bases, and 8 bases had no gene match. Germline CDR1 MNHEY, CDR2 SMNVEV (reference sequence). The CDR3 loop spans 16 amino acids. Here the CDR3 DNA reads TGTGCCAGCAGTACTCAAGCGGGGTGGAGCACAGATACGCAGTATTTT. This sequence encodes CASSTQAGWSTDTQYF.

This chain uses TRBV5-1 with TRBJ2-3; the match to TRBD1 covers 9 bases. Germline loops: CDR1 SGHRS, CDR2 YFSETQ. V dropped 5 bases and J dropped 2; count of bases not matched to a gene: 6. This CDR3 region has 15 residues. CDR3 loop: CASRRGDRATDTQYF. CDR3 coding DNA: TGCGCCAGCAGACGAGGGGACAGGGCCACAGATACGCAGTATTTT.

This chain connects TRBV2 to TRBJ2-3; D gene unclear. V dropped 3 bases and J dropped 4 bases, with 14 bases sitting between them. Germline-derived CDR1 and CDR2 are SNHLY and FYNNEI. This CDR3 region has 15 residues. CDR3 nucleotides: TGTGCCAGCAGTGATGGGTTAGCCCCGTCAGATACGCAGTATTTT. Its translation: CASSDGLAPSDTQYF. Full variable domain (missing parts from reference TRBV2 and TRBJ2-3): EPEVTQTPSHQVTQMGQEVILRCVPISNHLYFYWYRQILGQKVEFLVSFYNNEISEKSEIFDDQFSVERPDGSNFTLKIRSTKLEDSAMYFCASSDGLAPSDTQYFGPGTRLTVL.

The CDR3 sequence: CASSQGWENQPQHF. In nucleotides, the CDR3 is TGTGCCAGCAGCCAAGGCTGGGAGAATCAGCCCCAGCATTTT. The chain uses TRBV3-1 (or the pseudogene TRBV3-2) and TRBJ1-5; D gene ambiguous. The CDR3 length is 14 residues. Germline V gene lookup returns CDR1 LGHDT and CDR2 YNNKEL (reference sequence). Trimming left V 1 base short and J 4 bases short, with 8 bases between.

The V call is TRBV6-2 or TRBV6-3, the J call TRBJ1-1, with D unresolved. Trimming took off 0 bases at V and 0 bases at J, with 11 bases between the two ends. Germline V CDR1 and CDR2: MNHEY, SVGEGT. The CDR3 loop spans 16 amino acids. The CDR3 spells CASSYSVADMNTEAFF. As DNA, the CDR3 is TGTGCCAGCAGTTACTCGGTTGCAGACATGAACACTGAAGCTTTCTTT.

CDR3 residues: CASSQTVPEQYF. DNA for the CDR3: TGTGCCAGCAGCCAAACGGTTCCCGAGCAGTACTTC. The rearrangement uses TRBV7-9 and TRBJ2-7; D unresolved. V gave up 5 bases and J gave up 6 bases, with 11 bases separating them. The germline V gene has CDR1 SEHNR and CDR2 FQNEAQ (reference sequence). The CDR3 has 12 amino acids.

The CDR3 spells CASSAGTPNTGELFF. The CDR3 bases are TGTGCCAGCAGTGCCGGGACACCGAACACCGGGGAGCTGTTTTTT. The genes are TRBV5-5 and TRBJ2-2; the D gene is possibly TRBD1 (6 bases). Trimming took 5 bases from V and 0 from J, leaving 11 bases between them. The CDR3 consists of 15 residues. CDR1 SGHKS and CDR2 YYEKEE come from the germline V gene (reference sequence).

This rearrangement joins TRBV7-2 to TRBJ2-1; TRBD1 matches 8 bases. With V trimmed by 4 bases and J by 7 bases, 9 bases remained unmatched. Germline CDR1 is SGHTA and CDR2 is FQGNSA. The CDR3 is made up of 15 amino acids. CDR3 nucleotides: TGTGCCAGCAGCTCGAGGACAGGGATCTATAATGAGCAGTTCTTC. It specifies CASSSRTGIYNEQFF.